Listed below are T cell receptor beta chains from one sample, sequenced in a study. Produced via immunoSEQ multiplex PCR; TCRdb's table is partial and in-frame only. Among around 54,000 clones, approximately 95% were seen once, and the ten largest hold about 10%. Sequenced sample: PBMCs. These receptors all come from a man aged 40-49 years with rheumatoid arthritis. CDR3s include the opening cysteine and the closing phenylalanine or tryptophan. The order of the fields is clone size, D gene, V gene, J gene, CDR3 DNA, CDR3 protein. A D gene is named only where the DNA matches it firmly. The listing skips clone size in some rows; elsewhere it reads once, few, many or a size class.

clone size: NA; D gene: TRBD1; V gene: TRBV19; J gene: TRBJ1-1; CDR3 DNA: TGTGCCAGTAGCATACGAGACAGGGGGTTTACTGAAGCTTTCTTT; CDR3 protein: CASSIRDRGFTEAFF
clone size: NA; D gene: NA; V gene: TRBV9; J gene: TRBJ2-2; CDR3 DNA: TGTGCCAGCAGCGCCCGGGCTCTCAACACCGGGGAGCTGTTTTTT; CDR3 protein: CASSARALNTGELFF
clone size: NA; D gene: TRBD1; V gene: TRBV30; J gene: TRBJ2-7; CDR3 DNA: TGTGCCTGGAGCCTGGGACAGATCTACGAGCAGTACTTC; CDR3 protein: CAWSLGQIYEQYF
clone size: NA; D gene: NA; V gene: TRBV7-3; J gene: TRBJ2-1; CDR3 DNA: TGTGCCAGCAGCCCCCCGGCCAGCAATGAGCAGTTCTTC; CDR3 protein: CASSPPASNEQFF
clone size: once; D gene: NA; V gene: TRBV5-1; J gene: TRBJ2-4; CDR3 DNA: TGCGCCAGCAGCTGGTTAGCGGATCCAGCCAAAAACATTCAGTACTTC; CDR3 protein: CASSWLADPAKNIQYF
clone size: once; D gene: TRBD2; V gene: TRBV20-1; J gene: TRBJ2-1; CDR3 DNA: TGCAGTGCTAGTTACCCCGGGAGGGTTTTGTTGAATGAGCAGTTCTTC; CDR3 protein: CSASYPGRVLLNEQFF
clone size: NA; D gene: NA; V gene: TRBV7-3; J gene: TRBJ2-5; CDR3 DNA: TGTGCCAGCAGCCGGACGGTCCAAGAGACCCAGTACTTC; CDR3 protein: CASSRTVQETQYF
clone size: NA; D gene: NA; V gene: TRBV28; J gene: TRBJ2-3; CDR3 DNA: TGTGCCAGCAGTTATAGGGCCGGGTCCACAGATACGCAGTATTTT; CDR3 protein: CASSYRAGSTDTQYF
clone size: NA; D gene: TRBD1; V gene: TRBV13; J gene: TRBJ1-1; CDR3 DNA: TGTGCCAGCAGCCCCCGGACAGGGTTGAACACTGAAGCTTTCTTT; CDR3 protein: CASSPRTGLNTEAFF
clone size: NA; D gene: NA; V gene: TRBV6-5; J gene: TRBJ1-1; CDR3 DNA: TGTGCCAGCAGTTCCCCAGCAGGGGTGGACACTGAAGCTTTCTTT; CDR3 protein: CASSSPAGVDTEAFF
clone size: NA; D gene: TRBD1; V gene: TRBV15; J gene: TRBJ1-6; CDR3 DNA: TGTGCCACCAGCAGAACGCCACCGACAGGGAGAAGTTCACCCCTCCACTTT; CDR3 protein: CATSRTPPTGRSSPLHF
clone size: NA; D gene: NA; V gene: TRBV24-1; J gene: TRBJ2-3; CDR3 DNA: TGTGCCACCAGTGATGATCCGGGAATTAATACGCAGTATTTT; CDR3 protein: CATSDDPGINTQYF
clone size: NA; D gene: TRBD2; V gene: TRBV11-2; J gene: TRBJ2-7; CDR3 DNA: TGTGCCAGCACCCAAACGCACGGGAGGGTTTCCTACGAGCAGTACTTC; CDR3 protein: CASTQTHGRVSYEQYF
clone size: NA; D gene: NA; V gene: TRBV5-1; J gene: TRBJ2-1; CDR3 DNA: TGCGCCAGCAGCTTGGCGGGGGAGAGGTACAATGAGCAGTTCTTC; CDR3 protein: CASSLAGERYNEQFF
clone size: NA; D gene: NA; V gene: TRBV6-5; J gene: TRBJ2-2; CDR3 DNA: TGTGCCAGCAGTTACCGACAGAACACCGGGGAGCTGTTTTTT; CDR3 protein: CASSYRQNTGELFF
clone size: NA; D gene: TRBD1; V gene: TRBV15; J gene: TRBJ2-5; CDR3 DNA: TGTGCCACCAGCAGAGGGACAGGGGGCGCAGAGACCCAGTACTTC; CDR3 protein: CATSRGTGGAETQYF
clone size: NA; D gene: NA; V gene: TRBV2; J gene: TRBJ1-1; CDR3 DNA: TGTGCCAGCAGGGACAGTTCGAACACTGAAGCTTTCTTT; CDR3 protein: CASRDSSNTEAFF
clone size: once; D gene: NA; V gene: TRBV5-1; J gene: TRBJ1-1; CDR3 DNA: TGCGCCAGCAGCTTAGGGAGTAGGACTTTCTTT; CDR3 protein: CASSLGSRTFF
clone size: once; D gene: NA; V gene: TRBV30; J gene: TRBJ1-5; CDR3 DNA: TGTGCCTGGAGTGAGGGCCTCAATCAGCCCCAGCATTTT; CDR3 protein: CAWSEGLNQPQHF
clone size: NA; D gene: TRBD2; V gene: TRBV7-3; J gene: TRBJ2-7; CDR3 DNA: TGTGCCAGCAGCCCGACTAGCGGGGTCTACGAGCAGTACTTC; CDR3 protein: CASSPTSGVYEQYF
clone size: NA; D gene: TRBD1; V gene: TRBV6-5; J gene: TRBJ2-7; CDR3 DNA: TGTGCCAGCAGTCCCTCCACGGGACAGGGCTACGAGCAGTACTTC; CDR3 protein: CASSPSTGQGYEQYF
clone size: NA; D gene: NA; V gene: TRBV9; J gene: TRBJ2-1; CDR3 DNA: TGTGCCAGCAGCGTAGGGGCTAGTACCCCAGGGGAGCAGTTCTTC; CDR3 protein: CASSVGASTPGEQFF
clone size: NA; D gene: NA; V gene: TRBV3-1/TRBV3-2; J gene: TRBJ1-1; CDR3 DNA: TGTGCCAGCAGCTCAAGCGGGCAGCCTGAAGCTTTCTTT; CDR3 protein: CASSSSGQPEAFF
clone size: NA; D gene: TRBD1; V gene: TRBV5-1; J gene: TRBJ1-6; CDR3 DNA: TGCGCCAGCAGCTGGGGGGACAGGGAGGCCCCTTCACCCCTCCACTTT; CDR3 protein: CASSWGDREAPSPLHF
clone size: NA; D gene: TRBD1; V gene: TRBV6-4; J gene: TRBJ2-3; CDR3 DNA: TGTGCCAGCAGTAATGGACAGGGAACAGATACGCAGTATTTT; CDR3 protein: CASSNGQGTDTQYF
clone size: once; D gene: NA; V gene: TRBV10-3; J gene: TRBJ2-5; CDR3 DNA: TGTGCCATCAGTGAAACAAGCCAAGAGACCCAGTACTTC; CDR3 protein: CAISETSQETQYF